Listed here are 20 T cell receptor beta chains from one sample, sequenced in a study of beta chain features in type 1 diabetes. Overall study findings and caveats: Researchers report that Type 1 diabetes patients had moderately but significantly shorter TCRB CDR3s across all four CD4+ subsets.

Their target antigens are unknown. Expressed TCRB transcripts were sequenced after all isolated RNA was converted to cDNA. Clones were sequenced by immunoSEQ multiplex PCR, and TCRdb holds only the in-frame ones, with some missing. The table lists 640,000 or so clones, about 14% of them singletons. The sample was naive CD4+ T cells from blood. These TCRs come from a man between 18 and 35 years old with type 1 diabetes.

This clone showed up just a few times. The chain uses TRBV7-2 and TRBJ2-3; D gene ambiguous. CDR3 size: 12 residues. The V gene's germline CDR1 is SGHTA and CDR2 FQGNSA. V was clipped by 4 bases and J by 11 bases, with 13 bases between them. The CDR3 DNA follows: TGTGCCAGCAGCTCTGACTGGTCCTTGCAGTATTTT. It is translated as CASSSDWSLQYF.

Details on this clone: The same CDR3 is also encoded by other DNA sequences in this sample. V is TRBV5-1 and J is TRBJ2-1; D gene ambiguous. With 2 bases removed from V and 2 bases from J, the gap between germline ends came to 8 bases. Germline CDR1 is SGHRS and CDR2 is YFSETQ. The CDR3 is 14 residues long. The CDR3 protein is CASSFGGPYNEQFF. Here the CDR3 DNA reads TGCGCCAGCAGCTTCGGCGGCCCCTACAATGAGCAGTTCTTC.

The table lists this clone with a few counts. J is TRBJ2-1 and V is TRBV19; 9 nucleotides line up with TRBD2. The germline V gene encodes CDR1 LNHDA and CDR2 SQIVND (reference sequence). CDR3 length equals 15 residues. J gave up 13 bases and V 3 bases, and 13 bases lay outside the gene matches. This CDR3 is CASSMVAGDGSEQFF. CDR3 nucleotides: TGTGCCAGTAGTATGGTAGCGGGGGACGGCTCGGAACAGTTCTTC.

The gene calls are TRBV11-2 and TRBJ2-3, with D unresolved. The V gene lost 5 bases and the J gene lost 14 bases, with 20 bases spanning the gap. The germline gives CDR1 SGHAT, CDR2 FQNNGV. The CDR3 covers 13 residues. The CDR3 DNA is TGTGCCAGCAGCCGATCGGTCGGAACCCTCGGGTATTTT. As protein: CASSRSVGTLGYF. The whole variable domain, filled in from reference TRBV11-2 and TRBJ2-3, reads EAGVAQSPRYKIIEKRQSVAFWCNPISGHATLYWYQQILGQGPKLLIQFQNNGVVDDSQLPKDRFSAERLKGVDSTLKIQPAKLEDSAVYLCASSRSVGTLGYFGPGTRLTVL.

The rearrangement uses TRBV7-3 and TRBJ2-7; D call uncertain. CDR1 and CDR2 from the germline V gene are SGHTA and FQGTGA. Trimming stripped 4 bases from V and 6 bases from J, with 19 bases between. The CDR3 is 15 amino acids. The CDR3 sequence is CASSSDPHRNGEQYF. The CDR3 DNA sequence: TGTGCCAGCAGCTCCGATCCCCACAGAAACGGCGAGCAGTACTTC.

CDR3 sequence (DNA): TGTGCCAGCAGTGTACCGGGACTAGCGGGAGCGGAGACCCAGTACTTC. Protein: CASSVPGLAGAETQYF. This sequence joins TRBV6-1 and TRBJ2-5; the match to TRBD2 covers 14 bases. The CDR3 consists of 16 residues. The junction had 6 bases not matched to a gene; V was cut back by 4 bases and J by 5 bases. Looked up from germline, CDR1 is MNHNS and CDR2 is SASEGT.

CDR3 in amino acids: CASTQTAQSTDTQYF. DNA for the CDR3: TGCGCCAGCACCCAGACAGCCCAAAGCACAGATACGCAGTATTTT. The chain has TRBV5-1 and TRBJ2-3; possible D gene TRBD1, 5 bases. Germline values: CDR1 SGHRS, CDR2 YFSETQ. V dropped 6 bases and J dropped 0 bases, with 14 bases sitting between them. This CDR3 region has 15 residues.

CDR3 DNA: TGTGCCAGCAGCTTAGCTCTAGGGAAGTATGGCTACACCTTC. Protein sequence: CASSLALGKYGYTF. This rearrangement joins TRBV7-8 to TRBJ1-2; D ambiguous. The V end lost 0 bases, the J end lost 5 bases, and 10 bases lay between the germline ends. Germline-derived CDR1 and CDR2 are SGHVS and FQNEAQ. The CDR3 runs to 14 residues.

The genes are TRBV4-2 and TRBJ1-2; D is unclear. The V and J ends lost 0 bases and 1 base respectively, with 9 bases between them. CDR3 length equals 15 residues. Germline V gives CDR1 LGHNA, CDR2 YNFKEQ. In nucleotides, the CDR3 is TGTGCCAGCAGCCAAGACCAGTCGATTAACTATGGCTACACCTTC. As protein: CASSQDQSINYGYTF.

The chain combines TRBV10-3 with TRBJ2-7; D gene uncertain. V was shortened by 5 bases and J by 4 bases, with 6 bases between the two germline ends. CDR3 length equals 11 residues. Germline V gene lookup returns CDR1 ENHRY and CDR2 SYGVKD. CDR3 loop: CAISNEYEQYF. The CDR3 DNA follows: TGTGCCATCAGTAACGAGTACGAGCAGTACTTC.

This clone was counted a few times. The chain is built from TRBV5-6 and TRBJ2-1, with a weak D call TRBD1 (5 bases). Trimming cost V 0 bases and J 2 bases, with 9 bases left between them. The germline CDR1 and CDR2 sequences are SGHDT and YYEEEE. CDR3 length: 15 residues. CDR3 loop: CASSLEGITYNEQFF. As DNA, the CDR3 is TGTGCCAGCAGCTTGGAGGGGATCACCTACAATGAGCAGTTCTTC.

This clone was seen a few times. This sample also contains other DNA sequences that code for the same CDR3. The V gene is TRBV6-5, the J gene TRBJ2-2; D is ambiguous. V lost 2 bases and J lost 6, with 4 bases in between. Germline loops: CDR1 MNHEY, CDR2 SVGAGI. There are 12 residues in the CDR3. CDR3 coding DNA: TGTGCCAGCAGTTACGGACCCGGGGAGCTGTTTTTT. Translating it yields CASSYGPGELFF.

This clone was counted a few times. The rearrangement joins TRBV6-5 to TRBJ2-3; D is perhaps TRBD1 (6 bases). This CDR3 is built from 14 residues. The V and J ends lost 5 bases and 1 base respectively, with 10 bases between them. Germline V gene data show CDR1 as MNHEY and CDR2 as SVGAGI. The CDR3 sequence: CASSHRDGTDTQYF. The CDR3 nucleotides are TGTGCCAGCAGTCACAGGGACGGCACAGATACGCAGTATTTT.

In its sample, this clone was seen a few times. V usage is TRBV6-5 and J usage is TRBJ2-7, with D possibly being TRBD1 (6 bases). Germline-derived CDR1 and CDR2 are MNHEY and SVGAGI. Trimming stripped 5 bases from V and 2 bases from J, with 10 bases between. The CDR3 totals 13 residues. CDR3 bases: TGTGCCAGCAGTCCCGGGGACACCTACGAGCAGTACTTC. Translating it yields CASSPGDTYEQYF.

In this sample, this clone turned up a few times. The gene calls are TRBV9 and TRBJ1-4; no reliable D call. Trimming shortened V by 4 bases and J by 5 bases, and 3 bases separated the two germline ends. The germline V gene has CDR1 SGDLS and CDR2 YYNGEE. The CDR3 consists of 11 residues. CDR3 in DNA: TGTGCCAGCAGCAAAAATGAAAAACTGTTTTTT. It encodes CASSKNEKLFF. Supplemented by reference TRBV9 and TRBJ1-4, the full variable domain reads DSGVTQTPKHLITATGQRVTLRCSPRSGDLSVYWYQQSLDQGLQFLIQYYNGEERAKGNILERFSAQQFPDLHSELNLSSLELGDSALYFCASSKNEKLFFGSGTQLSVL.

This clone was counted a few times. The chain uses TRBV27 and TRBJ2-5; D gene uncertain. With 4 bases removed from V and 4 bases from J, the gap between germline ends came to 4 bases. The CDR3 consists of 11 residues. Per the germline V gene, CDR1 is MNHEY and CDR2 is SMNVEV (reference sequence). The CDR3, as DNA: TGTGCCAGCAGTTACAGAGAGACCCAGTACTTC. Its protein is CASSYRETQYF.

The chain joins TRBV27 to TRBJ2-7; TRBD1 matches at 7 bases. This CDR3 comprises 13 residues. Germline V gene sequence: CDR1 MNHEY, CDR2 SMNVEV (reference sequence). Trimming at V came to 7 bases and at J to 3 bases, leaving 6 bases not matched to a gene. In DNA form, the CDR3 reads TGTGCCAGCACAGACAGGGTCAGCTACGAGCAGTACTTC. As protein: CASTDRVSYEQYF.

The CDR3 region is CAGKKIMGQVRGNQPQHF. Here the CDR3 DNA reads TGTGCCGGCAAGAAAATAATGGGGCAGGTTAGGGGCAATCAGCCCCAGCATTTT. The V call is TRBV7-2, the J call TRBJ1-5; possibly TRBD1 for D (5 bases). Germline V gene data show CDR1 as SGHTA and CDR2 as FQGNSA. This CDR3 has 18 residues. The V end was cut by 11 bases, the J end by 2 bases, with 28 bases between.

The rearrangement links TRBV9 to TRBJ1-1; tentative D call: TRBD1 (6 bases). This CDR3 has 15 residues. The germline CDR1 and CDR2 sequences are SGDLS and YYNGEE. Trimming shortened V by 2 bases and J by 1 base, and 12 bases separated the two germline ends. Here the CDR3 DNA reads TGTGCCAGCAGCGTGTCGGGACACCCGAACACTGAAGCTTTCTTT. Translated, it gives CASSVSGHPNTEAFF.

This sequence joins TRBV19 and TRBJ1-5; D remains ambiguous. V was trimmed by 2 bases and J by 7 bases, leaving 9 bases between them. The CDR3 extends over 13 amino acids. CDR1 and CDR2 (germline): LNHDA, SQIVND (reference sequence). In DNA form, the CDR3 reads TGTGCCAGTAGTATAAGGAGGGAGCAGCCCCAGCATTTT. Protein product: CASSIRREQPQHF.